This TCR beta chain was obtained from a study of T cell changes during pregnancy in multiple sclerosis. Repertoires were generated with immunoSEQ multiplex PCR, while TCRdb's copy carries only in-frame clones and drops some. In the table there are around 130,000 clones, about 93% of which are singletons. The CDR3 runs to 14 residues. Germline CDR1 and CDR2: SGDLS and YYNGEE. The trim removed 4 bases at V and 8 bases at J, leaving 6 bases unmatched. The input for sequencing was peripheral blood, taken before pregnancy. The TCR was taken from a female donor with multiple sclerosis, enrolled in a pregnancy study. This rearrangement joins TRBV9 to TRBJ1-4; 9 nucleotides agree with TRBD1. This chain's CDR3 is CASSTGTGREKLFF. CDR3 bases: TGTGCCAGCAGCACCGGGACAGGGAGAGAAAAACTGTTTTTT. The full variable domain, its missing parts supplied by reference TRBV9 and TRBJ1-4, is DSGVTQTPKHLITATGQRVTLRCSPRSGDLSVYWYQQSLDQGLQFLIQYYNGEERAKGNILERFSAQQFPDLHSELNLSSLELGDSALYFCASSTGTGREKLFFGSGTQLSVL.